There are a few counts of the clone carrying this T cell receptor beta chain. Its antigen remains unknown. The data derive from a study of T cells in Graves' hyperthyroidism and ophthalmopathy. Whole-study results and caveats: Ophthalmopathy prediction by the model preceded onset by a median about 6 months. Ophthalmopathy cases were set apart from stable hyperthyroidism by a 13 V-J model. The blood repertoire included most of the expanded thyroid clonotypes above 0.001.

Researchers barred patients who had uncontrolled infection, other autoimmune disease, pregnancy or lactation. There were TCR beta CDR3 regions amplified from RNA transcripts. The HTBI primer set drove a first-round RT-PCR of the TCR CDR3. In TCRdb, the multiplex PCR reads were re-called with MiXCR into one record per CDR3 protein. In the table there are about 610,000 distinct CDR3 sequences, approximately 15% of which are singletons. Germline V lookup: CDR1 SGDLS, CDR2 YYNGEE. The J segment lost 4 bases and the V segment lost 2 bases, leaving 3 bases of the junction unmatched. This CDR3 comprises 15 residues.

The specimen sequenced was blood. This chain connects TRBV9 to TRBJ2-1; TRBD2 matches 10 bases. The sequence was collected from a woman aged 40 to 50 with Graves' ophthalmopathy. The CDR3: CASSVTSGNYNEQFF. CDR3 nucleotides: TGTGCCAGCAGCGTCACTAGCGGGAATTACAATGAGCAGTTCTTC.